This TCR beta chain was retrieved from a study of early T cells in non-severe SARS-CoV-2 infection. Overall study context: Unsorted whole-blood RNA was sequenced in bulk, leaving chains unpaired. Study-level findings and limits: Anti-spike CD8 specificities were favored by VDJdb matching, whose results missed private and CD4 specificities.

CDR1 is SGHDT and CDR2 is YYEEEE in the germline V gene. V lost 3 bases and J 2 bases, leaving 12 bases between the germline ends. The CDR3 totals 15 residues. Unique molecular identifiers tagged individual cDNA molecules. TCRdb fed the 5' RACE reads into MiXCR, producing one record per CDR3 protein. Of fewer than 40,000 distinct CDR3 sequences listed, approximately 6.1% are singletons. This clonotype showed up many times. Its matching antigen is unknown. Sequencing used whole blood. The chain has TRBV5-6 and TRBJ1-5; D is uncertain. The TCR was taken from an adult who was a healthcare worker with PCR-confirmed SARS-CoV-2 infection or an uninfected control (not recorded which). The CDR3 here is CASSSEGHGNQPQHF. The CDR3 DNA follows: TGTGCCAGCAGCTCGGAAGGTCACGGCAATCAGCCCCAGCATTTT.